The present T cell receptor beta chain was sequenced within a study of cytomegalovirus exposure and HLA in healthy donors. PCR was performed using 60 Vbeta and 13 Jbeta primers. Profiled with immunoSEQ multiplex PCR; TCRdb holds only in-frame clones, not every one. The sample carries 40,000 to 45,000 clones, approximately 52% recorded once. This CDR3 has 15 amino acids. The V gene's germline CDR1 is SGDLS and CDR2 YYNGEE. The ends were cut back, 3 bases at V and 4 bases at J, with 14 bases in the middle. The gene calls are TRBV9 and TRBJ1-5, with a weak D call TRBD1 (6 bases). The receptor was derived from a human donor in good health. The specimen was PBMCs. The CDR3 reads CASSATGLSNQPQHF. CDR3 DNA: TGTGCCAGCAGCGCAACAGGGCTAAGTAATCAGCCCCAGCATTTT.